This TCR beta chain was captured in a study of blood T cells in healthy people across ages. Study outcomes and limitations: It was not known whether donors were CMV positive (a possible confounder of expanded clonotype changes). Older individuals had lower TCR beta diversity per million T cells (the decline was roughly linear).

This CDR3 has 22 residues. Germline CDR1 SGHAT, CDR2 FQNNGV. The donors, aged about 6 to 90, were healthy Caucasians from Russia. Isolating PBMCs gave at least 7 million of these cells per sample. About this clonotype: Its antigen is still unknown.

Primed by a sample-barcoded 5' primer and a J-beta primer mix, a second PCR proceeded for roughly 6 to 12 cycles. TCRdb re-called the 5' RACE reads through MiXCR, storing one row per CDR3 protein. Of hundreds of thousands of distinct CDR3 sequences detected, around 45% appear once; the ten largest clones hold around a third. The V call is TRBV11-2, the J call TRBJ2-4; 15 positions agree with TRBD2. The J call may be mistaken, given a closer DNA end match to TRBJ2-7. The sequencing sample was made of blood. The TCR originated in a woman aged 55-69 years in good health. The CDR3 DNA is TGTGCCAGCAGCTCCTTAAGTCTACAGGGGACTAGCGGGAGGCCCAAGCACTACGAGCAGTACTTC. Translated, it gives CASSSLSLQGTSGRPKHYEQYF.